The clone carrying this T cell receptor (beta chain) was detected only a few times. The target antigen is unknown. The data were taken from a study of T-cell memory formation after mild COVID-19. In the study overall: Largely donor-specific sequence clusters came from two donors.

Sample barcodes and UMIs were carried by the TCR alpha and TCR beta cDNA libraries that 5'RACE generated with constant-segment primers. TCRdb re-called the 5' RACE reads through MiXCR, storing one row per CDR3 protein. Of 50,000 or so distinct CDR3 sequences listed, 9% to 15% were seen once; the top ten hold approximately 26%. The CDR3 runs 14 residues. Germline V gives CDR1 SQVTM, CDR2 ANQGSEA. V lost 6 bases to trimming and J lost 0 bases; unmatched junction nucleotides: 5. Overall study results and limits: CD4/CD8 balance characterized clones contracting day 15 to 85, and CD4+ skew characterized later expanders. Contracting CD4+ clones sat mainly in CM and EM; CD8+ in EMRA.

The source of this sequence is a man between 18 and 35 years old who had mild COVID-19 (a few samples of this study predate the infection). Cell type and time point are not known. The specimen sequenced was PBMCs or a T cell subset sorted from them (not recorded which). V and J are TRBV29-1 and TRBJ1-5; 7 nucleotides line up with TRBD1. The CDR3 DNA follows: TGCAGCGTCTTCGGACAGGTTAGCAATCAGCCCCAGCATTTT. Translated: CSVFGQVSNQPQHF.